The sequence of this TCR beta chain was determined in a study of post-analysis software for immune sequencing data. Points from the study as a whole: Normalized Chao1 diversity in multiple sclerosis patients fell significantly below that of controls. There were five or six TRBV segments more frequent in patients than controls, and TRBV5-6, TRBV5-1 and TRBV20-1 were among them. Batch-mates among the samples co-clustered strongly by F measure.

This clonotype has only a few counts. Its antigen remains unknown. Prepared TCR beta cDNA libraries contained unique molecular identifiers. TCRdb ran MiXCR on the PCR reads and lists one entry per CDR3 protein. The sample has 450,000 to 700,000 distinct CDR3 sequences, roughly 45% seen once. CDR3 length: 14 residues. Germline-derived CDR1 and CDR2 are SGHVS and FQNEAQ. Trimming left V 8 bases short and J 7 bases short, with 20 bases between. This chain uses TRBV7-8 with TRBJ2-5; D is unresolved. The TCR originated in a girl between 10 and 17 years old with multiple sclerosis. Material: blood. This CDR3 is CASRAWETPGTQYF. CDR3 in DNA: TGTGCCAGCCGCGCCTGGGAAACCCCAGGGACCCAGTACTTC. Variable domain in full (rest from reference TRBV7-8 and TRBJ2-5): GAGVSQSPRYKVAKRGQDVALRCDPISGHVSLFWYQQALGQGPEFLTYFQNEAQLDKSGLPSDRFFAERPEGSVSTLKIQRTQQEDSAVYLCASRAWETPGTQYFGPGTRLLVL.